This is a list of T cell receptor beta chains from one sample in a study of identical twins. Using its own MiXCR run on the 5' RACE reads, TCRdb lists one record per CDR3 protein. The repertoire consists of hundreds of thousands of distinct CDR3 sequences, with roughly 7.5% occurring once and the leading ten covering less than 2%. The sample was also reused in another study, on yellow fever vaccine responses in identical twins.

The sequencing input was memory (CD45RO+) T cells sorted from blood. The receptors here all came from a woman between 18 and 30 years old in good health. Both conserved end residues are part of each CDR3. A D gene is named only where the DNA matches it firmly. Not all rows give a size; the values are once, few, many and, for expanded clones, a class.

size	D	V	J	CDR3	DNA
NA	TRBD1	TRBV3-1	TRBJ1-2	CASSHGEGTVYGYTF	TGTGCCAGCAGCCATGGTGAAGGGACAGTCTATGGCTACACCTTC
few	NA	TRBV12-3/TRBV12-4	TRBJ1-6	CASGPAGNSPLHF	TGTGCCAGCGGCCCCGCGGGGAATTCACCCCTCCACTTT
many	NA	TRBV29-1	TRBJ2-5	CSVEPAGLETQYF	TGCAGCGTTGAACCCGCAGGGTTGGAGACCCAGTACTTC
many	NA	TRBV4-3	TRBJ2-3	CASSRGLRDTQYF	TGCGCCAGCAGCCGGGGACTGAGGGATACGCAGTATTTT
few	NA	TRBV6-5	TRBJ1-4	CASSYSQKISTNEKLFF	TGTGCCAGCAGTTACTCTCAGAAAATTTCAACTAATGAAAAACTGTTTTTT
NA	NA	TRBV7-2	TRBJ1-4	CASSLAAGSNEKLFF	TGTGCCAGCAGCTTAGCAGCAGGGAGTAATGAAAAACTGTTTTTT
NA	TRBD2	TRBV20-1	TRBJ2-1	CSAPGTSGDLLHEQFF	TGCAGTGCCCCGGGGACTAGCGGGGATCTGTTGCATGAGCAGTTCTTC
NA	NA	TRBV7-2	TRBJ2-2	CASSSTGPTGELFF	TGTGCCAGCAGCTCGACAGGCCCCACCGGGGAGCTGTTTTTT
few	TRBD1	TRBV30	TRBJ1-1	CAWGDRGTEAFF	TGTGCCTGGGGGGACAGGGGGACTGAAGCTTTCTTT
few	TRBD1	TRBV6-5	TRBJ2-1	CASSYVGQGRVEQFF	TGTGCCAGCAGTTATGTGGGACAGGGGAGGGTTGAGCAGTTCTTC
few	TRBD2	TRBV3-1	TRBJ2-7	CASSLVNGGEEQYF	TGTGCCAGCAGCCTGGTAAACGGGGGGGAAGAGCAGTACTTC
few	NA	TRBV10-3	TRBJ2-7	CAISGTDSYEQYF	TGTGCCATCAGTGGGACTGACTCCTACGAGCAGTACTTC
few	TRBD2	TRBV5-1	TRBJ2-1	CASSGGLAVSNEQFF	TGCGCCAGCAGCGGAGGCCTAGCGGTGTCCAATGAGCAGTTCTTC
few	TRBD1	TRBV4-3	TRBJ2-7	CASSHGQGAFEQYF	TGCGCCAGCAGCCACGGACAGGGGGCGTTCGAGCAGTACTTC
NA	TRBD1	TRBV20-1	TRBJ2-7	CSAREIRTGVGGSAEQYF	TGCAGTGCTAGAGAAATCCGGACAGGGGTGGGCGGGAGTGCCGAGCAGTACTTC
NA	NA	TRBV6-1	TRBJ2-2	CASSESPGRNTGELFF	TGTGCCAGCAGTGAATCGCCAGGGCGGAACACCGGGGAGCTGTTTTTT
few	NA	TRBV20-1	TRBJ1-1	CSAKGRNTEAFF	TGCAGTGCTAAGGGACGGAACACTGAAGCTTTCTTT
few	TRBD2	TRBV9	TRBJ2-1	CASSVGGGGVNEQFF	TGTGCCAGCAGCGTAGGCGGGGGGGGTGTGAATGAGCAGTTCTTC
few	NA	TRBV15	TRBJ2-7	CATSRDKARHGSYEQYF	TGTGCCACCAGCAGAGATAAGGCCCGGCACGGCTCCTACGAGCAGTACTTC
few	TRBD1	TRBV20-1	TRBJ1-1	CSADRGNTEAFF	TGCAGTGCTGACAGGGGGAACACTGAAGCCTTCTTT
few	NA	TRBV15	TRBJ2-7	CATGAQRSYEQYF	TGTGCCACCGGAGCTCAGAGGTCCTACGAGCAGTACTTC
NA	TRBD1	TRBV28	TRBJ1-5	CASSDPTGTVNQPQHF	TGTGCCAGCAGTGACCCGACCGGGACAGTTAATCAGCCCCAGCATTTT
NA	NA	TRBV18	TRBJ2-2	CASSPGRSSTGELFF	TGTGCCAGCTCACCAGGGAGGTCTTCCACCGGGGAGCTGTTTTTT
many	NA	TRBV6-4	TRBJ2-3	CASSEGGQSTDTQYF	TGTGCCAGCAGTGAAGGCGGACAGAGCACAGATACGCAGTATTTT
many	NA	TRBV7-3	TRBJ2-3	CASSLQGGLSTDTQYF	TGTGCCAGCAGCTTGCAGGGTGGACTAAGCACAGATACGCAGTATTTT
many	NA	TRBV7-2	TRBJ1-1	CASSLWSGNRMNTEAFF	TGTGCCAGCAGCTTATGGTCGGGTAATCGAATGAACACTGAAGCTTTCTTT
few	NA	TRBV20-1	TRBJ2-7	CSARPLSGTYSYEQYF	TGCAGTGCTAGACCATTATCCGGGACTTATTCCTACGAGCAGTACTTC
NA	NA	TRBV20-1	TRBJ1-2	CSARDANNYGYTF	TGCAGTGCTAGAGATGCTAATAACTATGGCTACACCTTC